Listed below are T cell receptor beta chains from one sample, sequenced in a study of blood T cell repertoires in COVID-19. Repertoires were generated with immunoSEQ multiplex PCR, while TCRdb's copy carries only in-frame clones and drops some. The sample records about 76,000 clones, around nine tenths being singletons. Sequenced sample: peripheral blood. The receptors come from a man aged 25-45 years with acute or convalescent COVID-19. Both conserved end residues are part of each CDR3. A D gene is named only where the DNA matches it firmly. Not all rows give a size; the values are once, few, many and, for expanded clones, a class.

clone_size j_call d_call v_call cdr3_aa cdr3_nt
NA TRBJ2-7 NA TRBV11-1 CASSGQGIDEQYF TGTGCCAGCAGCGGCCAGGGCATCGACGAGCAGTACTTC
NA TRBJ2-4 NA TRBV28 CASRDRFGVTKNIQYF TGTGCCAGTCGAGACAGGTTCGGAGTTACCAAAAACATTCAGTACTTC
NA TRBJ2-1 TRBD2 TRBV4-1 CASSPRLAGRDEQFF TGCGCCAGCAGCCCCAGACTAGCGGGAAGGGATGAGCAGTTCTTC
NA TRBJ2-2 NA TRBV28 CATYAGELFF TGTGCCACCTATGCCGGGGAGCTGTTTTTT
NA TRBJ2-7 NA TRBV6-2/TRBV6-3 CASSPTGGPYEQYF TGTGCCAGCAGTCCCACCGGGGGACCCTACGAGCAGTACTTC
NA TRBJ2-3 TRBD2 TRBV6-5 CASWATSGRSPQYF TGTGCCAGCTGGGCGACTAGCGGGAGAAGTCCGCAGTATTTT
NA TRBJ2-1 NA TRBV13 CASSSHSTYNEQFF TGTGCCAGCAGCTCCCACTCCACTTACAATGAGCAGTTCTTC
NA TRBJ1-4 NA TRBV29-1 CSVRGQNEKLFF TGCAGCGTTAGAGGACAGAACGAAAAACTGTTTTTT
NA TRBJ2-3 NA TRBV11-2 CASSLDQGNPQYF TGTGCCAGCAGCTTAGACCAGGGTAACCCACAGTATTTT
NA TRBJ2-5 NA TRBV7-8 CASSLARTSKETQYF TGTGCCAGCAGCTTAGCCCGAACTAGTAAAGAGACCCAGTACTTC
NA TRBJ1-1 NA TRBV3-1/TRBV3-2 CASSRDKARSDNTEAFF TGTGCCAGCAGCCGGGACAAAGCTAGATCCGATAACACTGAAGCTTTCTTT
NA TRBJ2-7 TRBD2 TRBV28 CASSLLPLAGYEQYF TGTGCCAGCAGTTTACTCCCTCTAGCGGGCTACGAGCAGTACTTC
NA TRBJ1-1 TRBD1 TRBV5-6 CASSRLAGTVSMNTEAFF TGTGCCAGCAGCCGACTCGCCGGGACAGTGAGCATGAACACTGAAGCTTTCTTT
NA TRBJ1-2 NA TRBV28 CASSFRGANYGYTF TGTGCCAGCAGTTTCAGGGGCGCGAACTATGGCTACACCTTC
once TRBJ2-1 TRBD2 TRBV2 CASRPGLAGNNEQFF TGTGCCAGCCGGCCGGGACTAGCGGGAAACAATGAGCAGTTCTTC
NA TRBJ2-5 NA TRBV7-3 CASSYQAHEETQYF TGTGCCAGCAGCTATCAGGCCCATGAAGAGACCCAGTACTTC
NA TRBJ1-4 NA TRBV9 CASSPGGGPWNEKLFF TGTGCCAGCAGCCCAGGCGGGGGACCGTGGAATGAAAAACTGTTTTTT
NA TRBJ2-2 NA TRBV28 CASMVSGSGTGELFF TGTGCCAGCATGGTGAGCGGTTCTGGCACCGGGGAGCTGTTTTTT
NA TRBJ1-1 NA TRBV14 CASSQVRGSEAFF TGTGCCAGCAGCCAAGTGCGGGGGTCTGAAGCTTTCTTT
NA TRBJ2-1 NA TRBV6-6 CASSYGGSSYNEQFF TGTGCCAGCAGTTACGGGGGGAGCTCCTACAATGAGCAGTTCTTC
once TRBJ1-5 TRBD1 TRBV19 CASSTSPGQGLHQPQHF TGTGCCAGTAGTACGTCACCGGGACAGGGCCTCCATCAGCCCCAGCATTTT
NA TRBJ2-3 NA TRBV27 CASSFTGRTDTQYF TGTGCCAGCAGTTTTACAGGGCGGACAGATACGCAGTATTTT
few TRBJ2-3 TRBD2 TRBV4-2 CASSQPSGTSGTWDTQYF TGTGCCAGCAGCCAACCCTCCGGGACTAGCGGGACATGGGATACGCAGTATTTT
NA TRBJ2-2 NA TRBV24-1 CATEETNTGELFF TGTGCCACCGAGGAAACGAACACCGGGGAGCTGTTTTTT
NA TRBJ2-1 TRBD2 TRBV4-1 CASSQPTSGRNGEQFF TGCGCCAGCAGCCAACCCACTAGCGGGAGGAATGGTGAGCAGTTCTTC